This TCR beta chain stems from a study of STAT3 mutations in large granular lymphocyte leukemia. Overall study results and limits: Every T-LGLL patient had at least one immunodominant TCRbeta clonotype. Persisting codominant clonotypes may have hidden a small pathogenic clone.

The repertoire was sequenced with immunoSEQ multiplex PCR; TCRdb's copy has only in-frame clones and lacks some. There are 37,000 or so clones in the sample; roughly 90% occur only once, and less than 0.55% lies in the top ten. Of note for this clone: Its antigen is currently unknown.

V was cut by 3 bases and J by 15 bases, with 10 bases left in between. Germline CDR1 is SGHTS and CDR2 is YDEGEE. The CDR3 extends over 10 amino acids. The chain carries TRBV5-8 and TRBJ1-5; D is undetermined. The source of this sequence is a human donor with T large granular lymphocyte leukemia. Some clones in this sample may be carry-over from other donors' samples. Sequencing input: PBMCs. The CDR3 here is CASSSNERHF. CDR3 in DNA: TGTGCCAGCAGCTCAAACGAGCGGCATTTT. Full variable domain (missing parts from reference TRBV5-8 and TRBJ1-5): EAGVTQSPTHLIKTRGQQATLRCSPISGHTSVYWYQQALGLGLQFLLWYDEGEERNRGNFPPRFSGRQFPNYSSELNVNALELEDSALYLCASSSNERHFGDGTRLSIL.